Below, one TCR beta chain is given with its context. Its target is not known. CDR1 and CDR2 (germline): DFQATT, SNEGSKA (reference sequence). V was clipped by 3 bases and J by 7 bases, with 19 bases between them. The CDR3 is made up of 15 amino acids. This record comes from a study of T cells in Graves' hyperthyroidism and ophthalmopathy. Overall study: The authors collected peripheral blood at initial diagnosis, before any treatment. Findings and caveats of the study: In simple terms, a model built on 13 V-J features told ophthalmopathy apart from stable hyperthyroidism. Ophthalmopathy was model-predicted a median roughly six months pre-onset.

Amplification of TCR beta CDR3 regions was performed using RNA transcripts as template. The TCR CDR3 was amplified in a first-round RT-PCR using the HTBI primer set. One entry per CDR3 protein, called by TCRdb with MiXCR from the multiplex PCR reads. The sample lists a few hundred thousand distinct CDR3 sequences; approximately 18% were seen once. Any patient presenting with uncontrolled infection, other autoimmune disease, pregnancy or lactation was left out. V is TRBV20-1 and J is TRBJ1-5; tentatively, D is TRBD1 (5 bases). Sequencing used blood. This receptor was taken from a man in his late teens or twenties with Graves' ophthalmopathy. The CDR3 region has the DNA TGCAGTGCTAGTGGAGGGTTGAGGGGAGGGCAGCCCCAGCATTTT. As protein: CSASGGLRGGQPQHF.